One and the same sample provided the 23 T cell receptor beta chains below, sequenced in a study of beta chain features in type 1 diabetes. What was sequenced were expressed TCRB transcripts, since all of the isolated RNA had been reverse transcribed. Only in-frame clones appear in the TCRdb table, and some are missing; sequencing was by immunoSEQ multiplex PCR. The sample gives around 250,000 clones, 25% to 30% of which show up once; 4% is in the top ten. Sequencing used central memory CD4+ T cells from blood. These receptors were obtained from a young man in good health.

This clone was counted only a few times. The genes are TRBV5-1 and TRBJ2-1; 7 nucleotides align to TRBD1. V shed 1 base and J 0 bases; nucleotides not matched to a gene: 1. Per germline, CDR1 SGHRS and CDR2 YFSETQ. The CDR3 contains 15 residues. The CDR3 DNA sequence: TGCGCCAGCAGCTTGACAGGGGACTCCTACAATGAGCAGTTCTTC. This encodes CASSLTGDSYNEQFF.

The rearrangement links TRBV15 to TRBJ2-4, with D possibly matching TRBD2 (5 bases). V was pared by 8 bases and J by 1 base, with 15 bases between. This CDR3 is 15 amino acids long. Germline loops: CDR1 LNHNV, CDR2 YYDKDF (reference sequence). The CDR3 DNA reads TGTGCCACCGGACGAGGAGGAAGCGCCAAAAACATTCAGTACTTC. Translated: CATGRGGSAKNIQYF.

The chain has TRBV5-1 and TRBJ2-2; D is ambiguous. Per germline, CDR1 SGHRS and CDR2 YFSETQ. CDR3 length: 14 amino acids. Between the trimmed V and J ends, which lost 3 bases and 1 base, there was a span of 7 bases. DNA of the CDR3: TGCGCCAGCAGCTCGGGTTTGAACACCGGGGAGCTGTTTTTT. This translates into CASSSGLNTGELFF.

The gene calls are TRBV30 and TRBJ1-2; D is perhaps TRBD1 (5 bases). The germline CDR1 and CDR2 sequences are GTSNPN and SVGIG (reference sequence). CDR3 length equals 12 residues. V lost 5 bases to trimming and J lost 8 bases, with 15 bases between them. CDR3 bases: TGTGCCTGGTCTGGGGACGGTCGGGGCTACACCTTC. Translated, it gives CAWSGDGRGYTF.

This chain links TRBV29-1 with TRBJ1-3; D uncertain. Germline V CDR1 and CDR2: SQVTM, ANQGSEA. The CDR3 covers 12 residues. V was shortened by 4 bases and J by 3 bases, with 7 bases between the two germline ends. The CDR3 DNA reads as TGCAGCGTTGTAATGGATGGAAACACCATATATTTT. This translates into CSVVMDGNTIYF.

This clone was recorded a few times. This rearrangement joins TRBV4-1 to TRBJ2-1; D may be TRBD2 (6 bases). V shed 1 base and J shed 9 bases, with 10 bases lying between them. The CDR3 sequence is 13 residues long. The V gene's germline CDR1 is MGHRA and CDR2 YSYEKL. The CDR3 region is CASSQGEVGEQFF. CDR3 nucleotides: TGCGCCAGCAGCCAAGGGGAGGTGGGTGAGCAGTTCTTC.

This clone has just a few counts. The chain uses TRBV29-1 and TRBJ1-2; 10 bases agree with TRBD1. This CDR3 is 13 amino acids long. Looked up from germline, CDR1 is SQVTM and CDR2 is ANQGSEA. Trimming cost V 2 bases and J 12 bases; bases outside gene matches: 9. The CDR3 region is CSVESGTGVFHTF. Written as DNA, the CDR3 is TGCAGCGTTGAATCCGGGACAGGGGTTTTCCACACCTTC.

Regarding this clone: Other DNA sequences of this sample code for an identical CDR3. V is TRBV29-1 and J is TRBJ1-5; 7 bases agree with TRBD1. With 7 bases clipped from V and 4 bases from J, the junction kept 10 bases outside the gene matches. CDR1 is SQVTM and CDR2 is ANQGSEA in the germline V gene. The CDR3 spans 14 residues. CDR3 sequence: CSASGTDPNQPQHF. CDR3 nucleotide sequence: TGCAGCGCCTCAGGGACAGATCCTAATCAGCCCCAGCATTTT.

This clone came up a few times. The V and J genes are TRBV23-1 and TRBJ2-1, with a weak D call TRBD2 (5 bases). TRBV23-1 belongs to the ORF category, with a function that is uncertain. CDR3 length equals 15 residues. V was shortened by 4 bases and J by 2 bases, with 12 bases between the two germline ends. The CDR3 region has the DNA TGCGCCAGCAGTCCCTTAGGACTTCCCTACAATGAGCAGTTCTTC. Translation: CASSPLGLPYNEQFF.

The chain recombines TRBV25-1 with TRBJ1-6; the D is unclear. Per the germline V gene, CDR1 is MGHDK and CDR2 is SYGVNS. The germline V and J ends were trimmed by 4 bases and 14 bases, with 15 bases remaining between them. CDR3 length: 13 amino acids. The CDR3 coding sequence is TGTGCCAGCAGTGCAGGAACGTTGACATCCCTCCACTTT. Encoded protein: CASSAGTLTSLHF. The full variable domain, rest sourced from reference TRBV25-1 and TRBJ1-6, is EADIYQTPRYLVIGTGKKITLECSQTMGHDKMYWYQQDPGMELHLIHYSYGVNSTEKGDLSSESTVSRIRTEHFPLTLESARPSHTSQYLCASSAGTLTSLHFGNGTRLTVT.

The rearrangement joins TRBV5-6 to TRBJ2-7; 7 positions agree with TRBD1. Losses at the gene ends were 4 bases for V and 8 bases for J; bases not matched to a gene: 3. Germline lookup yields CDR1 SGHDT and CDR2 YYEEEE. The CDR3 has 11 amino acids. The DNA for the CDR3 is TGTGCCAGCAGCCGACAGGGACAGCAGTACTTC. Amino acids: CASSRQGQQYF. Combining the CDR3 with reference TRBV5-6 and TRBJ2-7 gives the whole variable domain DAGVTQSPTHLIKTRGQQVTLRCSPKSGHDTVSWYQQALGQGPQFIFQYYEEEERQRGNFPDRFSGHQFPNYSSELNVNALLLGDSALYLCASSRQGQQYFGPGTRLTVT.

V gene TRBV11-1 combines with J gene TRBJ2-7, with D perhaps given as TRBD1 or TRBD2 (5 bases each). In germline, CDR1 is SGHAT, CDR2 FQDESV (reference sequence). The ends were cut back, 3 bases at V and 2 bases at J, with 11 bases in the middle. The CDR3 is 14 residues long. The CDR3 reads CASSFRRETYEQYF. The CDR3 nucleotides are TGTGCCAGCAGCTTCCGCAGGGAGACCTACGAGCAGTACTTC. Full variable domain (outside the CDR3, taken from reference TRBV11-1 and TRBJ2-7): EAEVAQSPRYKITEKSQAVAFWCDPISGHATLYWYRQILGQGPELLVQFQDESVVDDSQLPKDRFSAERLKGVDSTLKIQPAELGDSAMYLCASSFRRETYEQYFGPGTRLTVT.

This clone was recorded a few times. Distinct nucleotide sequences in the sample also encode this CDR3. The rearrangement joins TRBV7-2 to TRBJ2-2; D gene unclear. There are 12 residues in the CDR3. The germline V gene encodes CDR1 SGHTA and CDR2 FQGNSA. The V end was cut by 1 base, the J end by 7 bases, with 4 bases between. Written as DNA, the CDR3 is TGTGCCAGCAGCTTAGAAGTCGGGGAGCTGTTTTTT. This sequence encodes CASSLEVGELFF.

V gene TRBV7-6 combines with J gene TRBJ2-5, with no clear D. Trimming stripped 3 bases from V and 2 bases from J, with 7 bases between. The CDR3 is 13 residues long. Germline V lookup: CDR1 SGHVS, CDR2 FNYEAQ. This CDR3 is CASSFAAQETQYF. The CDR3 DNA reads TGTGCCAGCAGCTTTGCAGCTCAAGAGACCCAGTACTTC.

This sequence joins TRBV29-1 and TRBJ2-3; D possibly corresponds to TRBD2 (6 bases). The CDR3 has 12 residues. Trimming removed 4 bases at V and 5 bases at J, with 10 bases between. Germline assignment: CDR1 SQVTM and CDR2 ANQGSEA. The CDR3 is CSVGRAQDTQYF. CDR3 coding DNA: TGCAGCGTTGGGAGGGCCCAAGATACGCAGTATTTT.

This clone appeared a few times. CDR3: CASSIGTAIYF. CDR3 nucleotides: TGTGCCAGTAGTATCGGGACGGCCATATATTTT. The chain recombines TRBV19 with TRBJ1-3, with a possible D match to TRBD1 (5 bases). The V end lost 3 bases, the J end lost 11 bases, and 8 bases lay between the germline ends. CDR3 length: 11 amino acids. Germline CDR1 and CDR2: LNHDA and SQIVND (reference sequence).

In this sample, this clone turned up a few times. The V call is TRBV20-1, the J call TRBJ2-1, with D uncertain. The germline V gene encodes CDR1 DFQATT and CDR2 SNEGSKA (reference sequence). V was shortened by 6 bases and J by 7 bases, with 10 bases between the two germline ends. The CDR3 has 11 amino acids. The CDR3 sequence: CSALRKNEQFF. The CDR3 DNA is TGCAGTGCACTACGAAAAAATGAGCAGTTCTTC.

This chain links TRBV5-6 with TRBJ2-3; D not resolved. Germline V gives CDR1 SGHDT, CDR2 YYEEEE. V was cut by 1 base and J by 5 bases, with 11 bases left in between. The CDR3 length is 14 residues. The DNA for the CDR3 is TGTGCCAGCAGCTTGAACCAAGGGTTAGATACGCAGTATTTT. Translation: CASSLNQGLDTQYF.

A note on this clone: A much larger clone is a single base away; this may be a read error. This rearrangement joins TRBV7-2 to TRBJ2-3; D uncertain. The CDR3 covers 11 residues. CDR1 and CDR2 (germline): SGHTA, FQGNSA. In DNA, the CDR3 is TGTGCCAGCAGCCCCACATATACGCAGTATTTT. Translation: CASSPTYTQYF.

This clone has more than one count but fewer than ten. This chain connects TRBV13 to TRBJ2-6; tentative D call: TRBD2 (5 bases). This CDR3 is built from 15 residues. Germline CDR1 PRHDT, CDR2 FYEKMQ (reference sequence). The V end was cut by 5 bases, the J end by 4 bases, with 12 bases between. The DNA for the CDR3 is TGTGCCAGCAGCCTACGAGGGCCAGGGGCCAACGTCCTGACTTTC. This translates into CASSLRGPGANVLTF.

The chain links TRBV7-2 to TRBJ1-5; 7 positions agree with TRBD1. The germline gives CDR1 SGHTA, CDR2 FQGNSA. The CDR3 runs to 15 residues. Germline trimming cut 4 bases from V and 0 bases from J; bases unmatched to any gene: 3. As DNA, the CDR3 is TGTGCCAGCAGCTCACAGGGGCATAGCAATCAGCCCCAGCATTTT. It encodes CASSSQGHSNQPQHF.

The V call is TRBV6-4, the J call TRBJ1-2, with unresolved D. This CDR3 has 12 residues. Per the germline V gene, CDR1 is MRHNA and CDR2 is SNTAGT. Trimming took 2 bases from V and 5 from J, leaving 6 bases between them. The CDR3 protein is CASSDGSYGYTF. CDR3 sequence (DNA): TGTGCCAGCAGTGACGGCAGTTATGGCTACACCTTC.

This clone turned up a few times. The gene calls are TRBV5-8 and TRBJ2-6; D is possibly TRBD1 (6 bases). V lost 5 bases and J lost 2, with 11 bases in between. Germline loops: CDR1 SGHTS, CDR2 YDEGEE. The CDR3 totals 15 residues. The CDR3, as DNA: TGTGCCAGCAGAACACCAGGGGCTGGGGCCAACGTCCTGACTTTC. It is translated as CASRTPGAGANVLTF.